This T cell receptor beta chain was sequenced for a study of T cells in Graves' hyperthyroidism and ophthalmopathy. Study in general: Peripheral blood was collected at initial diagnosis, before any treatment. General study points: Most expanded thyroid clonotypes above 0.001 also appeared in blood.

The CDR3 regions of TCR beta were amplified from RNA transcripts. Initially, a first-round RT-PCR of the TCR CDR3 employed the HTBI primer set. In TCRdb, the multiplex PCR reads were re-called with MiXCR into one record per CDR3 protein. In the table there are roughly 740,000 distinct CDR3 sequences, about a sixth of which are singletons. Uncontrolled infection, other autoimmune disease, pregnancy or lactation disqualified patients from enrolment. Cells are PBMCs isolated from around 9.4 ml of fresh blood. The germline gives CDR1 KGHDR, CDR2 SFDVKD. V was shortened by 1 base and J by 2 bases, with 0 bases between the two germline ends. This CDR3 is 12 amino acids long. Note on this clonotype: What it recognizes is unknown.

The TCR sequence derives from a man in his late teens or twenties with Graves' hyperthyroidism. The chain carries TRBV24-1 and TRBJ2-3; D is uncertain. Sequenced material: blood. The CDR3 loop reads CATSDFTDTQYF. Here the CDR3 DNA reads TGTGCCACCAGTGATTTCACAGATACGCAGTATTTT.